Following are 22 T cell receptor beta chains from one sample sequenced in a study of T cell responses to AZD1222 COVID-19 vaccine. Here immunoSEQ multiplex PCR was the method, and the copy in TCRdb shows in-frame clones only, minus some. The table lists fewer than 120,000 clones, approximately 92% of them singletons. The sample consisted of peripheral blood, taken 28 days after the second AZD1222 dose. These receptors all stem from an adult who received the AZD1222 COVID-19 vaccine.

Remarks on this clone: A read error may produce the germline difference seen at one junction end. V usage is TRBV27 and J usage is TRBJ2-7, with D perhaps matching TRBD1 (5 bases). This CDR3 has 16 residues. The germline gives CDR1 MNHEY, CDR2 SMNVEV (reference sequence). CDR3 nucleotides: TGTGCCAGCAGTTTTAGGGCAGGGCCATCCTCCCACGAGCAGTACTTC. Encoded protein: CASSFRAGPSSHEQYF.

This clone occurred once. The CDR3 DNA reads TGTGCCAGCGATTACACTGGGGGGGCAGGGGATACGCAGTATTTT. Its translation: CASDYTGGAGDTQYF. The J gene is TRBJ2-3, the V gene TRBV7-2, with D tentatively TRBD2 (7 bases). This CDR3 has 15 residues. Germline V lookup: CDR1 SGHTA, CDR2 FQGNSA. V lost 8 bases and J lost 6, with 21 bases in between.

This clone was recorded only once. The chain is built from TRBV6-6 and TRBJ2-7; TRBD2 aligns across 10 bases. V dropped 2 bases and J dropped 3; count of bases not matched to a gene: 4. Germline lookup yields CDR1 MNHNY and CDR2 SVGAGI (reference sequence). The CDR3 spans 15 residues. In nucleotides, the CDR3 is TGTGCCAGCAGTTACAGCGGGGGGGTAAACTACGAGCAGTACTTC. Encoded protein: CASSYSGGVNYEQYF.

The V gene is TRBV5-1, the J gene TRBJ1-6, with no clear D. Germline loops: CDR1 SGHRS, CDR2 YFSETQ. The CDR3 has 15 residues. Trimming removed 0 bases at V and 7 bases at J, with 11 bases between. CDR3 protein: CASSLVLAENSPLHF. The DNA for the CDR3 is TGCGCCAGCAGCTTGGTTCTGGCAGAGAATTCACCCCTCCACTTT.

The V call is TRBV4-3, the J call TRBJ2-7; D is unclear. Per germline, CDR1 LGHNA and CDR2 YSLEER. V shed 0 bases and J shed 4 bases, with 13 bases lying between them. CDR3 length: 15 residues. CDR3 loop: CASSQDLQFAYEQYF. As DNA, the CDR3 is TGCGCCAGCAGCCAAGATTTACAGTTCGCGTACGAGCAGTACTTC.

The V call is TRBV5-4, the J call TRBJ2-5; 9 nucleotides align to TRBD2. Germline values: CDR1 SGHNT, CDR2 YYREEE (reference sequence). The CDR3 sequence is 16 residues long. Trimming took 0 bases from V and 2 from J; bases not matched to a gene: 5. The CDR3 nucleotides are TGTGCCAGCAGCTTGGGCGGGACTAGCTCACAAGAGACCCAGTACTTC. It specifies CASSLGGTSSQETQYF.

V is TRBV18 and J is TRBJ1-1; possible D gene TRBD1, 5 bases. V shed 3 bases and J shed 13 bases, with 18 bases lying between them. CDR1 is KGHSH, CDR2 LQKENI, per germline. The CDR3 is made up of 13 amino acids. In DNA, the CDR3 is TGTGCCAGCTCACCCGAAAGTCCGGGGCCCGTTTTCTTT. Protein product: CASSPESPGPVFF.

The CDR3 loop is CASSFYRGSGANVLTF. The CDR3 coding sequence is TGTGCCAGCAGCTTCTACAGGGGCTCTGGGGCCAACGTCCTGACTTTC. This chain links TRBV7-2 with TRBJ2-6, with TRBD1 matching 7 bases. This CDR3 comprises 16 residues. Trimming cost V 3 bases and J 0 bases; bases outside gene matches: 2. Germline V gene data show CDR1 as SGHTA and CDR2 as FQGNSA. The whole variable domain, filled in from reference TRBV7-2 and TRBJ2-6, reads GAGVSQSPSNKVTEKGKDVELRCDPISGHTALYWYRQSLGQGLEFLIYFQGNSAPDKSGLPSDRFSAERTGGSVSTLTIQRTQQEDSAVYLCASSFYRGSGANVLTFGAGSRLTVL.

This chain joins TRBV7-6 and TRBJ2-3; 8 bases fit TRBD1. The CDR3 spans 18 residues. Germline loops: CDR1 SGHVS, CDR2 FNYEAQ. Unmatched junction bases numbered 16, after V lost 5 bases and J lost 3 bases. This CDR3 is CASSPGGYWQGRTDTQYF. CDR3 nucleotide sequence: TGTGCCAGCAGCCCAGGGGGCTATTGGCAGGGGAGAACAGATACGCAGTATTTT.

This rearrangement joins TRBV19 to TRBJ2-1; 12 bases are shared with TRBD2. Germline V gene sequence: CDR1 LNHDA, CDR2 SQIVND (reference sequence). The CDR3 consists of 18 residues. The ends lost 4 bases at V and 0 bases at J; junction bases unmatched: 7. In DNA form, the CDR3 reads TGTGCCAGTAGTACCAGACTAGCGGGGGATCCCTCCTACAATGAGCAGTTCTTC. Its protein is CASSTRLAGDPSYNEQFF.

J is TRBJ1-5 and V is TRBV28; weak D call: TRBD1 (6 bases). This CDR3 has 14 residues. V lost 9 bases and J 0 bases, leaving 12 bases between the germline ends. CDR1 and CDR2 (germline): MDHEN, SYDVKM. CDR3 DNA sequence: TGTGCCAGTGTAACAGGGTATAGCAATCAGCCCCAGCATTTT. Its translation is CASVTGYSNQPQHF.

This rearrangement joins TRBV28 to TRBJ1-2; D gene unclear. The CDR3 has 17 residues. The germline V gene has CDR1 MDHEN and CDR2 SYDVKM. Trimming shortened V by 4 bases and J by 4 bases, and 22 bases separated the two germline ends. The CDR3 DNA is TGTGCCAGCAGTTCCCCTTTTATGTCGACATTGACCTATGGCTACACCTTC. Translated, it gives CASSSPFMSTLTYGYTF.

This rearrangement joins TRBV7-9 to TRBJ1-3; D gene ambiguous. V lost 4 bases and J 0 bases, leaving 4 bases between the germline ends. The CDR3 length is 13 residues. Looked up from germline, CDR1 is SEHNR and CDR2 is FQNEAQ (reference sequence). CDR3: CASSSGSGNTIYF. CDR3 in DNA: TGTGCCAGCAGCTCTGGCTCTGGAAACACCATATATTTT.

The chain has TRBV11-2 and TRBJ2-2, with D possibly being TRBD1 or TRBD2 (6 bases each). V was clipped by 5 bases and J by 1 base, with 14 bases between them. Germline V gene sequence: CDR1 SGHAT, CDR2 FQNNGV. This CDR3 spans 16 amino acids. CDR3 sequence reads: CASSIRGARNTGELFF. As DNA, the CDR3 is TGTGCCAGCAGCATAAGGGGGGCCAGGAACACCGGGGAGCTGTTTTTT.

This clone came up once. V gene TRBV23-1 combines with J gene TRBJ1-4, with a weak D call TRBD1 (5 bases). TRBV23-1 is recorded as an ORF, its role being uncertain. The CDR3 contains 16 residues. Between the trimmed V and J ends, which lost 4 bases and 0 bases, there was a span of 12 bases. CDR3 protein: CASSPGVVATNEKLFF. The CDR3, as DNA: TGCGCCAGCAGTCCGGGGGTTGTTGCAACTAATGAAAAACTGTTTTTT.

The CDR3 DNA follows: TGTGCCAGCAAGACCGGGAGCTACTCCTACGAGCAGTACTTC. It specifies CASKTGSYSYEQYF. This chain uses TRBV28 with TRBJ2-7; D is possibly TRBD2 (6 bases). Between the trimmed V and J ends, which lost 7 bases and 0 bases, there was a span of 13 bases. Germline V lookup: CDR1 MDHEN, CDR2 SYDVKM. This CDR3 has 14 residues.

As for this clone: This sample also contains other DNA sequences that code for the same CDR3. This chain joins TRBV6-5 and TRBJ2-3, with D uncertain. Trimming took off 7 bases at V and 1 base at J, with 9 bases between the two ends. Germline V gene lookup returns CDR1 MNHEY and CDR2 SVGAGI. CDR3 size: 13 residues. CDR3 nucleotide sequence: TGTGCCAGCAACCCAACAGGCACAGATACGCAGTATTTT. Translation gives CASNPTGTDTQYF.

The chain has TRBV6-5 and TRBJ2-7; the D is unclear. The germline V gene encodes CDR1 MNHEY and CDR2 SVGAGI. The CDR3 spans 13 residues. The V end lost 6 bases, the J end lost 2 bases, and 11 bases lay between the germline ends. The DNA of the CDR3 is TGTGCCAGCAGCCCGCCGTCGGCCTACGAGCAGTACTTC. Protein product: CASSPPSAYEQYF.

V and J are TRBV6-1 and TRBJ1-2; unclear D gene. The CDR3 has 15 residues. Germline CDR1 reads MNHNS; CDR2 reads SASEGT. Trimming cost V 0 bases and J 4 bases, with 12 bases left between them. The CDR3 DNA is TGTGCCAGCAGTGAAGCATTTAGACCGAGCTATGGCTACACCTTC. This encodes CASSEAFRPSYGYTF.

CDR3 region: CASSWTSGGDNEQFF. Written as DNA, the CDR3 is TGTGCCAGCAGCTGGACTAGCGGGGGGGACAATGAGCAGTTCTTC. This chain links TRBV5-5 with TRBJ2-1, with 15 bases aligning to TRBD2. The V and J ends lost 3 bases and 5 bases, in that order; junction bases with no gene match: 0. Germline V gene lookup returns CDR1 SGHKS and CDR2 YYEKEE (reference sequence). There are 15 residues in the CDR3.

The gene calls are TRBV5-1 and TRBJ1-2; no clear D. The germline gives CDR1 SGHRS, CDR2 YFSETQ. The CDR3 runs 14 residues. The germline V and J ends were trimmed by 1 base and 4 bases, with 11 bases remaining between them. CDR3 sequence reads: CASSLRRGSYGYTF. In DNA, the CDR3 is TGCGCCAGCAGCTTGCGCCGGGGATCCTATGGCTACACCTTC.

The CDR3 loop is CASSLAGRDTEAFF. The CDR3 DNA is TGTGCCAGCTCACTGGCAGGGAGGGACACTGAAGCTTTCTTT. The J gene is TRBJ1-1, the V gene TRBV18; tentatively, D is TRBD1 (5 bases). Germline assignment: CDR1 KGHSH and CDR2 LQKENI. V lost 4 bases and J lost 3, with 12 bases in between. The length of the CDR3 is 14 residues.